This entry is about one T cell receptor beta chain. Its cognate antigen is unknown. Measured with immunoSEQ multiplex PCR; TCRdb has only the in-frame clones, and not every one. The sample gives tens of thousands of clones, 94% of which show up once; approximately 2.9% is in the top ten. This record comes from a study of OX40 agonist ivuxolimab in advanced cancers. No patient had autoimmune disease or received systemic immunosuppression. Study-level points and caveats: Averaged across samples, CD8+ T cells carried more expanded clones than CD4+ did. In a subset of nonresponders, normalized T-cell clonal expansion was also low. At doses 0.1 to 3.0 mg/kg, CD4+ and CD8+ clones expanded.

Trimming pared 2 bases from V and 6 bases from J, leaving 14 bases between. This CDR3 is built from 14 residues. Germline lookup yields CDR1 SGHNT and CDR2 YYREEE (reference sequence). The chain recombines TRBV5-4 with TRBJ1-1, with D perhaps TRBD1 (5 bases). The sequence was obtained from an adult with an advanced solid tumor such as melanoma, head and neck, liver or kidney cancer. The specimen was CD4+ or CD8+ T cells sorted from blood, collected in a trial of the OX40 agonist ivuxolimab. CDR3 amino acids: CASSFRGGTAEAFF. The DNA of the CDR3 is TGTGCCAGCAGCTTCCGTGGGGGGACTGCTGAAGCTTTCTTT.